Listed here are 25 T cell receptor beta chains from one sample, sequenced in a study of control samples from healthy donors and cancer patients. The data were produced by immunoSEQ multiplex PCR, yet TCRdb's version contains in-frame clones alone and is incomplete. The table lists 190,000 or so clones, about 93% of them singletons, with approximately 1.5% in the top ten. Sequences were obtained from blood. These receptors originate from a man between 18 and 29 years old in good health.

The chain's CDR3 is CASCGQGELRQPQHF. The CDR3 bases are TGTGCCAGTTGCGGACAGGGGGAATTGAGGCAGCCCCAGCATTTT. The chain has TRBV19 and TRBJ1-5; 10 positions match TRBD1. This CDR3 has 15 residues. Germline CDR1 is LNHDA and CDR2 is SQIVND (reference sequence). V was pared by 8 bases and J by 7 bases, with 11 bases of the junction left unmatched. Based on the CDR3 plus reference TRBV19 and TRBJ1-5, the full variable domain is DGGITQSPKYLFRKEGQNVTLSCEQNLNHDAMYWYRQDPGQGLRLIYYSQIVNDFQKGDIAEGYSVSREKKESFPLTVTSAQKNPTAFYLCASCGQGELRQPQHFGDGTRLSIL.

The V and J genes are TRBV29-1 and TRBJ2-4, with no clear D. The V end lost 4 bases, the J end lost 0 bases, and 10 bases lay between the germline ends. The CDR3 sequence is 14 residues long. Germline loops: CDR1 SQVTM, CDR2 ANQGSEA. CDR3: CSVALNVAKNIQYF. In DNA form, the CDR3 reads TGCAGCGTTGCTTTAAACGTAGCCAAAAACATTCAGTACTTC.

The gene calls are TRBV5-4 and TRBJ2-3; D unresolved. The CDR3 length is 13 residues. CDR1 and CDR2 (germline): SGHNT, YYREEE (reference sequence). The V and J ends lost 1 base and 0 bases respectively, with 3 bases between them. CDR3 residues: CASSLPSTDTQYF. CDR3 sequence (DNA): TGTGCCAGCAGCTTGCCCAGCACAGATACGCAGTATTTT.

This clone was recorded a few times. The chain recombines TRBV19 with TRBJ1-2; a weak D match, TRBD1 (6 bases). This CDR3 is built from 12 residues. V dropped 8 bases and J dropped 7 bases, with 14 bases sitting between them. In germline, CDR1 is LNHDA, CDR2 SQIVND (reference sequence). The CDR3 protein is CASAGNRAGYTF. The CDR3 DNA follows: TGTGCCAGTGCGGGGAACAGGGCTGGCTACACCTTC.

The rearrangement uses TRBV5-1 and TRBJ2-3; the D gene is possibly TRBD2 (5 bases). Germline V gene data show CDR1 as SGHRS and CDR2 as YFSETQ. This CDR3 comprises 14 residues. Trimming pared 3 bases from V and 6 bases from J, leaving 14 bases between. CDR3 sequence: CASSWMPGEDTQYF. The DNA of the CDR3 is TGCGCCAGCAGCTGGATGCCCGGGGAGGATACGCAGTATTTT.

The chain combines TRBV6-2 or TRBV6-3 with TRBJ2-3; possibly TRBD2 for D (6 bases). The germline CDR1 and CDR2 sequences are MNHEY and SVGEGT. With 5 bases removed from V and 0 bases from J, the gap between germline ends came to 15 bases. This CDR3 is 16 amino acids long. CDR3 residues: CASSTPTSGSTDTQYF. CDR3 sequence (DNA): TGTGCCAGCAGTACCCCCACGAGCGGGAGCACAGATACGCAGTATTTT.

This clone was seen only a few times. The chain is built from TRBV24-1 and TRBJ2-2; 8 nucleotides line up with TRBD2. CDR3 size: 17 residues. The J segment lost 0 bases and the V segment lost 4 bases, leaving 6 bases of the junction unmatched. CDR1 and CDR2 from the germline V gene are KGHDR and SFDVKD. The chain's CDR3 is CATSDSRGLANTGELFF. In nucleotides, the CDR3 is TGTGCCACCAGTGACTCGAGGGGACTAGCGAACACCGGGGAGCTGTTTTTT.

The V and J genes are TRBV18 and TRBJ1-6; 9 bases are a match to TRBD1. The CDR3 consists of 14 residues. The germline V gene encodes CDR1 KGHSH and CDR2 LQKENI. Trimming took 3 bases from V and 7 from J; bases not matched to a gene: 1. The chain's CDR3 is CASSPTGGNSPLHF. Here the CDR3 DNA reads TGTGCCAGCTCACCGACAGGGGGGAATTCACCCCTCCACTTT.

The rearrangement joins TRBV7-9 to TRBJ2-3, with 12 bases fitting TRBD1. The CDR3 has 16 residues. Trimming at V came to 1 base and at J to 4 bases, leaving 3 bases not matched to a gene. Germline CDR1 reads SEHNR; CDR2 reads FQNEAQ (reference sequence). Here the CDR3 reads CASSLGDRGRADTQYF. The CDR3 DNA reads as TGTGCCAGCAGCTTAGGGGACAGGGGGCGGGCAGATACGCAGTATTTT.

The chain uses TRBV24-1 and TRBJ1-6, with TRBD1 as a possible D gene (5 bases). V lost 4 bases to trimming and J lost 7 bases, with 13 bases between them. CDR1 is KGHDR, CDR2 SFDVKD, per germline. This CDR3 comprises 15 residues. The CDR3 DNA is TGTGCCACCAGTGACGGGGGACGAGTGAATTCACCCCTCCACTTT. It translates to CATSDGGRVNSPLHF.

This sequence joins TRBV9 and TRBJ2-7; 7 bases agree with TRBD2. Germline-derived CDR1 and CDR2 are SGDLS and YYNGEE. The CDR3 is 14 amino acids. J gave up 3 bases and V 4 bases, and 7 bases lay outside the gene matches. The CDR3 DNA reads as TGTGCCAGCAGCTTTAGCGGGTTAAGCTACGAGCAGTACTTC. Translated, it gives CASSFSGLSYEQYF.

The chain couples TRBV9 to TRBJ1-2; the match to TRBD1 covers 9 bases. The CDR3 is made up of 16 amino acids. The germline V gene has CDR1 SGDLS and CDR2 YYNGEE. V trimming: 6 bases; J trimming: 2 bases; junction bases outside the gene matches: 11. CDR3 region: CASNHPAGTGNYGYTF. CDR3 bases: TGTGCCAGCAATCACCCAGCCGGGACAGGGAACTATGGCTACACCTTC.

The chain's CDR3 is CASSLQQNYGYTF. The CDR3 DNA reads TGCGCCAGCAGCCTGCAACAGAACTATGGCTACACCTTC. The rearrangement links TRBV5-1 to TRBJ1-2; D uncertain. The CDR3 runs to 13 residues. V lost 4 bases and J lost 2, with 9 bases in between. Germline V CDR1 and CDR2: SGHRS, YFSETQ. Full variable domain (remainder filled in from reference TRBV5-1 and TRBJ1-2): KAGVTQTPRYLIKTRGQQVTLSCSPISGHRSVSWYQQTPGQGLQFLFEYFSETQRNKGNFPGRFSGRQFSNSRSEMNVSTLELGDSALYLCASSLQQNYGYTFGSGTRLTVV.

The chain uses TRBV18 and TRBJ2-2; D possibly corresponds to TRBD1 (5 bases). Trimming left V 3 bases short and J 5 bases short, with 7 bases between. Looked up from germline, CDR1 is KGHSH and CDR2 is LQKENI. This CDR3 is 13 amino acids long. The CDR3 is CASSPRQTGELFF. CDR3 bases: TGTGCCAGCTCACCGCGACAGACCGGGGAGCTGTTTTTT.

The rearrangement uses TRBV25-1 and TRBJ1-6, with 7 bases identical to TRBD1. Germline V CDR1 and CDR2: MGHDK, SYGVNS. This CDR3 comprises 13 residues. V gave up 4 bases and J gave up 10 bases; unmatched junction bases: 4. The CDR3 here is CASSVTGLSPLHF. The CDR3 DNA follows: TGTGCCAGCAGTGTGACAGGGCTCTCACCCCTCCACTTT.

This chain connects TRBV30 to TRBJ2-1; maybe TRBD2 (5 bases). The CDR3 runs 14 residues. Trimming left V 0 bases short and J 8 bases short, with 14 bases between. CDR1 and CDR2 (germline): GTSNPN, SVGIG (reference sequence). DNA for the CDR3: TGTGCCTGGAGTGTACTATCGGGGAATGATGAGCAGTTCTTC. Protein sequence: CAWSVLSGNDEQFF.

The rearrangement joins TRBV2 to TRBJ2-1, with D perhaps matching TRBD1 or TRBD2 (5 bases each). Per germline, CDR1 SNHLY and CDR2 FYNNEI. V lost 2 bases and J lost 2, with 7 bases in between. The CDR3 covers 14 residues. The CDR3 loop reads CASSEQGPYNEQFF. The CDR3 DNA sequence: TGTGCCAGCAGTGAACAGGGACCCTACAATGAGCAGTTCTTC.

The chain recombines TRBV2 with TRBJ1-5, with D tentatively TRBD1 (6 bases). The germline CDR1 and CDR2 sequences are SNHLY and FYNNEI. Trimming removed 7 bases at V and 6 bases at J, with 13 bases between. The CDR3 consists of 13 residues. CDR3 sequence: CASTYRVSQPQHF. CDR3 DNA sequence: TGTGCCAGCACCTACAGGGTTAGTCAGCCCCAGCATTTT.

This clone was seen a single time. The chain has TRBV18 and TRBJ1-1; D gene uncertain. CDR1 is KGHSH, CDR2 LQKENI, per germline. This CDR3 spans 15 amino acids. Trimming took 2 bases from V and 3 from J, leaving 13 bases between them. The CDR3 nucleotides are TGTGCCAGCTCACCAAGGGAACAGACTGACACTGAAGCTTTCTTT. Protein sequence: CASSPREQTDTEAFF.

The genes are TRBV7-2 and TRBJ1-6, with a possible D match to TRBD1 (6 bases). The germline V gene has CDR1 SGHTA and CDR2 FQGNSA. Trimming cost V 6 bases and J 7 bases, with 19 bases left between them. There are 16 residues in the CDR3. CDR3 protein: CASSFRGGTANSPLHF. CDR3 nucleotides: TGTGCCAGCAGTTTTAGGGGGGGAACAGCGAATTCACCCCTCCACTTT.

The chain recombines TRBV19 with TRBJ1-2, with a weak D call TRBD1 (5 bases). There are 14 residues in the CDR3. V was shortened by 7 bases and J by 5 bases, with 17 bases between the two germline ends. Germline V gene sequence: CDR1 LNHDA, CDR2 SQIVND (reference sequence). The CDR3 region has the DNA TGTGCCAGTACCCACGACAGTGCAACGTATGGCTACACCTTC. Amino acids: CASTHDSATYGYTF.

V and J are TRBV18 and TRBJ1-5; the D is unclear. The CDR3 covers 14 residues. V lost 5 bases and J lost 2, with 10 bases in between. Germline loops: CDR1 KGHSH, CDR2 LQKENI. The CDR3: CASSSEAGNQPQHF. CDR3 DNA: TGTGCCAGCTCATCGGAGGCGGGCAATCAGCCCCAGCATTTT.

The chain couples TRBV27 to TRBJ2-2; 7 nucleotides agree with TRBD1. V shed 2 bases, J shed 0 bases, and the junction held 0 bases outside the gene matches. The CDR3 totals 15 residues. CDR1 MNHEY and CDR2 SMNVEV come from the germline V gene (reference sequence). CDR3 DNA: TGTGCCAGCAGTTTAGGGACAGCGAACACCGGGGAGCTGTTTTTT. It codes for CASSLGTANTGELFF.

The chain combines TRBV7-9 with TRBJ1-1, with D possibly being TRBD1 (5 bases). Germline V lookup: CDR1 SEHNR, CDR2 FQNEAQ (reference sequence). The V end lost 5 bases, the J end lost 0 bases, and 16 bases lay between the germline ends. The CDR3 loop spans 16 amino acids. CDR3: CASSRPGGDLNTEAFF. As DNA, the CDR3 is TGTGCCAGCAGCCGGCCCGGGGGGGACTTGAACACTGAAGCTTTCTTT.

The chain combines TRBV10-3 with TRBJ2-1; TRBD2 might be the D (5 bases). Germline V gene data show CDR1 as ENHRY and CDR2 as SYGVKD. The CDR3 length is 14 residues. V was shortened by 7 bases and J by 6 bases, with 16 bases between the two germline ends. In nucleotides, the CDR3 is TGTGCCATCACCGAGGGTCGAGCGATCAATGAGCAGTTCTTC. Its protein product is CAITEGRAINEQFF.